One and the same sample provided the 15 T cell receptor beta chains below, sequenced in a study of blood T cell repertoires in COVID-19. Generated by immunoSEQ multiplex PCR, the TCRdb table keeps only in-frame clones and is missing some. The table has more than 50,000 clones, 73% seen once. What was sequenced was peripheral blood. These receptors all stem from a woman aged 70-85 years with acute or convalescent COVID-19.

The V gene is TRBV18, the J gene TRBJ1-1, with 9 bases matching TRBD1. The CDR3 contains 16 residues. Germline V gene sequence: CDR1 KGHSH, CDR2 LQKENI. The J segment lost 0 bases and the V segment lost 3 bases, leaving 5 bases of the junction unmatched. CDR3 residues: CASSPVGQGMNTEAFF. As DNA, the CDR3 is TGTGCCAGCTCACCGGTGGGACAGGGCATGAACACTGAAGCTTTCTTT.

This chain connects TRBV29-1 to TRBJ1-2; D may be TRBD1 (5 bases). This CDR3 spans 14 amino acids. V was shortened by 3 bases and J by 4 bases, with 15 bases between the two germline ends. Germline V lookup: CDR1 SQVTM, CDR2 ANQGSEA. The CDR3 bases are TGCAGCGTTGAGGGGGGTCGCAAAATCTATGGCTACACCTTC. It translates to CSVEGGRKIYGYTF.

This clone has just a few counts. The chain employs TRBV5-4 and TRBJ1-1; D is ambiguous. The CDR3 contains 11 residues. Trimming cost V 3 bases and J 7 bases, with 7 bases left between them. In germline, CDR1 is SGHNT, CDR2 YYREEE (reference sequence). The CDR3 protein is CASSSRNEAFF. The DNA for the CDR3 is TGTGCCAGCAGCTCCAGAAATGAAGCTTTCTTT. Variable domain in full (rest from reference TRBV5-4 and TRBJ1-1): ETGVTQSPTHLIKTRGQQVTLRCSSQSGHNTVSWYQQALGQGPQFIFQYYREEENGRGNFPPRFSGLQFPNYSSELNVNALELDDSALYLCASSSRNEAFFGQGTRLTVV.

The sample holds a few counts of this clone. The gene calls are TRBV6-5 and TRBJ1-1; D is unresolved. Trimming left V 0 bases short and J 6 bases short, with 2 bases between. CDR3 length: 11 amino acids. Germline-derived CDR1 and CDR2 are MNHEY and SVGAGI. The CDR3 spells CASSYSSEAFF. For the CDR3, the DNA is TGTGCCAGCAGTTACTCCTCTGAAGCTTTCTTT.

Only one count was recorded for this clone. The chain recombines TRBV27 with TRBJ1-2; D perhaps matches TRBD1 (6 bases). The CDR3 extends over 16 amino acids. Deletions cut 3 bases from V and 3 bases from J, with 17 bases between. The germline V gene has CDR1 MNHEY and CDR2 SMNVEV (reference sequence). CDR3 sequence: CASSLGGEGVYYGYTF. CDR3 coding DNA: TGTGCCAGCAGTTTGGGGGGGGAGGGGGTCTACTATGGCTACACCTTC.

The chain combines TRBV7-8 with TRBJ2-7; 8 nucleotides align to TRBD1. The CDR3 is made up of 21 amino acids. From germline, CDR1 is SGHVS and CDR2 FQNEAQ. V lost 0 bases and J lost 0; bases outside the gene matches: 19. DNA of the CDR3: TGTGCCAGCAGCTTAGCGCCTGGGGACAGGCTAACACCGACGAGCTCCTACGAGCAGTACTTC. It translates to CASSLAPGDRLTPTSSYEQYF.

This clone was observed a single time. This rearrangement joins TRBV5-6 to TRBJ2-7; D might be TRBD2 (6 bases). The CDR3 totals 15 residues. The germline V gene has CDR1 SGHDT and CDR2 YYEEEE. Trimming took 4 bases from V and 6 from J, leaving 20 bases between them. In nucleotides, the CDR3 is TGTGCCAGCAGCCGATTTGGGCAGGAGGGCGGCGAGCAGTACTTC. Amino acid sequence: CASSRFGQEGGEQYF.

The chain uses TRBV6-5 and TRBJ2-1, with D possibly being TRBD1 (6 bases). V was shortened by 6 bases and J by 6 bases, with 18 bases between the two germline ends. This CDR3 has 15 amino acids. Germline values: CDR1 MNHEY, CDR2 SVGAGI. The CDR3 DNA follows: TGTGCCAGCAGAGAGACAGGAACCGTAGGCAATGAGCAGTTCTTC. Translation: CASRETGTVGNEQFF.

Only a few counts were recorded for this clone. This chain links TRBV7-6 with TRBJ1-3, with TRBD1 as a possible D gene (6 bases). Germline values: CDR1 SGHVS, CDR2 FNYEAQ. This CDR3 contains 15 residues. V lost 7 bases to trimming and J lost 0 bases, with 13 bases between them. The CDR3 is CASTKGGFSGNTIYF. CDR3 DNA sequence: TGTGCCAGCACGAAGGGGGGGTTCTCTGGAAACACCATATATTTT.

The V and J genes are TRBV18 and TRBJ2-3, with 8 bases lining up with TRBD1. The CDR3 has 17 amino acids. The J segment lost 7 bases and the V segment lost 0 bases, leaving 12 bases of the junction unmatched. CDR1 is KGHSH and CDR2 is LQKENI in the germline V gene. CDR3 region: CASSPPSTGGRTNTQYF. CDR3 nucleotide sequence: TGTGCCAGCTCACCACCGAGCACAGGGGGTAGAACGAATACGCAGTATTTT.

About this clone: The junction departs from germline at one end; a sequencing error may be responsible. CDR3 nucleotide sequence: TGTGCTAGCAGCTCCTCAGCGGGGGGGCCGAATGAGCAGTTCTTC. Encoded protein: CASSSSAGGPNEQFF. The V and J genes are TRBV7-7 and TRBJ2-1; TRBD2 matches 10 bases. Germline V gene lookup returns CDR1 SSHAT and CDR2 FNYEAQ (reference sequence). The CDR3 length is 15 residues.

V usage is TRBV7-9 and J usage is TRBJ2-3; D might be TRBD2 (7 bases). Trimming removed 5 bases from V and 13 bases from J, with 19 bases in between. Per the germline V gene, CDR1 is SEHNR and CDR2 is FQNEAQ (reference sequence). The CDR3 is made up of 13 amino acids. The CDR3 loop reads CASSLAGGGGKYF. The CDR3 DNA is TGTGCCAGCAGCCTCGCCGGGGGCGGGGGAAAGTATTTT.

The chain links TRBV7-8 to TRBJ1-1; 7 bases are shared with TRBD1. CDR3 length: 14 amino acids. Trimming took 1 base from V and 5 from J; bases not matched to a gene: 4. The germline V gene has CDR1 SGHVS and CDR2 FQNEAQ. CDR3 in DNA: TGTGCCAGCAGCTTAGAACAGGGGAGAACTGAAGCTTTCTTT. It yields the protein CASSLEQGRTEAFF.

The chain is built from TRBV19 and TRBJ2-2; D possibly corresponds to TRBD1 (6 bases). The germline CDR1 and CDR2 sequences are LNHDA and SQIVND (reference sequence). Deletions cut 6 bases from V and 5 bases from J, with 19 bases between. The CDR3 spans 16 residues. The chain's CDR3 is CASSPFAATGTGELFF. The CDR3, as DNA: TGTGCCAGTAGCCCTTTCGCGGCCACAGGGACCGGGGAGCTGTTTTTT.

The rearrangement uses TRBV4-1 and TRBJ1-2; D remains unclear. Germline CDR1 reads MGHRA; CDR2 reads YSYEKL. V was shortened by 0 bases and J by 3 bases, with 8 bases between the two germline ends. The CDR3 consists of 14 residues. The chain's CDR3 is CASSQDTSDYGYTF. Written as DNA, the CDR3 is TGCGCCAGCAGCCAAGACACTTCCGACTATGGCTACACCTTC.